This T cell receptor (beta chain) was sequenced during a study of T-cell memory formation after mild COVID-19 (dated by TCRdb to the early 2020s). About the full investigation: TCR sequence clusters from the two donors were found to be largely donor specific. In two donors, T-cell clones that expanded and contracted after mild COVID-19 were followed by sequencing TCRalpha and TCRbeta repertoires longitudinally. Two young, previously healthy adult volunteers made up the cohort, one male and one female. The research as a whole found: SARS-CoV-2 specificity of the second-wave clones peaking on day 37 was not confirmed. Clones that contracted from day 15 to 85 showed balanced CD4/CD8 phenotypes, whereas a second wave of clones that expanded from day 15 to 37 leaned towards CD4+. Contracting CD4+ clones appeared mostly in the CM and EM memory subsets, whereas CD8+ clones were enriched in EMRA. Only a couple of mild cases were covered in the study, and larger cohorts including severe cases with pre-infection samples were considered necessary. Some responding clones were detected in pre-infection memory, which suggested that pre-existing cross-reactive memory T cells had joined the SARS-CoV-2 response.

PBMCs were isolated by Ficoll-Paque density gradient centrifugation. The V end gives up 4 bases and the J end 1 base, leaving 6 bases in the junction not matched to a gene. Including the terminal cysteine and phenylalanine, the CDR3 comprises 15 residues. Kept here is only the CDR3 DNA, which spans 45 bases and is read in frame from base 1. CDR1 and CDR2 (MNHEY, SMNVEV) derive from the germline V gene (reference sequence). With respect to this clonotype: The clone's antigen remains unknown. The sample holds no much larger clone one base away, and base qualities are not on file.

For sequencing, an Illumina NovaSeq 6000 was employed. cDNA libraries for TCRalpha and TCRbeta were prepared by 5'RACE using constant-segment primers, with sample barcodes and unique molecular identifiers added. Trizol reagent was used to extract RNA from every sample. Amplification of the libraries took two PCR steps, and the second step added a second sample barcode plus Illumina TruSeq adapters. The libraries were sequenced on an Illumina NovaSeq using 2 x 150 bp paired-end reads. The study's own analysis went as follows. Reads were demultiplexed and collapsed into UMI-guided consensus sequences with migec v1.2.7. Using mixcr v2.1.11, the UMI consensuses were aligned to TRA and TRB V and J templates and assembled into clonotypes. Clonotypes were classified as expanded or contracted when called significant by both edgeR and NoisET, with noise models trained on biological replicates. edgeR calls used a false discovery rate-adjusted p below 0.01 and a log2 fold-change threshold of 1. As an exploratory analysis of dynamics, PCA with hierarchical clustering was applied to max-normalized trajectories of the 1000 most abundant clonotypes. Separately sequenced CD4+ and CD8+ repertoires were used to assign the CD4 or CD8 phenotype of responding clones. TCRdb applied fastp at Q25 and MiXCR to the public reads, then kept only in-frame beta chains. Identical CDR3 proteins give one entry, which carries the most common genes and DNA. Clone size and V and J calls follow TCRdb, not the original study. The sample table shows approximately 500,000 distinct CDR3 sequences, and about 23% are seen once. Of the sample, under 15% falls within the top ten clones.

The rearranged chain carries TRBV27 and TRBJ1-1, and 7 bases in between align with TRBD1. What was sequenced was PBMCs or a T cell subset sorted from them (not recorded which). The sequence came from an adult woman who had mild COVID-19 (a few samples of this study predate the infection). The sample titles of this study are shuffled in the database, so cell type and time point are left out; the donor was told from shared clones. The CDR3 reads CASSYRDSPNTEAFF. The DNA sequence is TGTGCCAGCAGTTACCGGGACAGCCCGAACACTGAAGCTTTCTTT.